In its sample, the clone carrying this T cell receptor beta chain was seen once. This record belongs to a study of blood T cell repertoires in COVID-19. J lost 3 bases, V lost 6 bases, and 12 bases had no gene match. The germline gives CDR1 MDHEN, CDR2 SYDVKM. CDR3 size: 16 residues. The protocol was immunoSEQ multiplex PCR, while the TCRdb copy is restricted to in-frame clones and leaves out a portion. The data contain 180,000 or so clones, around nine tenths of them seen just once; the ten biggest clones take up 3.7%. The sequence was obtained from a young man with active or convalescent COVID-19. The chain combines TRBV28 with TRBJ2-7; 9 bases agree with TRBD1. Sequencing input: peripheral blood. This chain's CDR3 is CASSRTGVVLNYEQYV. CDR3 in DNA: TGTGCCAGCAGCAGGACAGGGGTCGTATTGAACTACGAGCAGTACGTC.